The rows below give T cell receptor beta chains drawn from one sample of a study of tumor-infiltrating lymphocytes in oesophageal squamous cell carcinoma. TCRdb redid the calling of the PCR reads with MiXCR, one entry per CDR3 protein. The table shows 15,000 to 20,000 distinct CDR3 sequences, with about 43% occurring only once. The specimen sequenced was normal esophageal tissue next to the tumor. These TCRs come from a female donor with esophageal squamous cell carcinoma. The conserved cysteine and the conserved F or W are not part of the CDR3 here. Size tells how often a clone was seen (once, few, many) or the class of an expanded clone, and some rows leave it out.

many | TRBJ2-1 | TRBV6-1 | ASNGGASYNEQF
. | TRBJ2-3 | TRBV2 | ASASSGVSDEQS
many | TRBJ2-1 | TRBV11-2 | ASSLVRQPAYNEQF
. | TRBJ1-1 | TRBV6-6 | ASSYFRDRVNTEAF
once | TRBJ2-3 | TRBV28 | ASPSGRTGATDTQY
. | TRBJ2-1 | TRBV28 | ASSLPPGLNEQF
. | TRBJ1-1 | TRBV28 | ASSLRGGCTEAF
few | . | TRBV11-3 | ASSLDRGGRDDPGNYEQY
. | . | TRBV20-1 | SAIYKTYEQY
many | TRBJ2-5 | TRBV6-1 | ASSYWETQY
few | . | TRBV7-2 | ASSLLDAAGGYEQY
once | . | TRBV7-2 | VSSFRGDEQF
. | . | TRBV7-2 | ASSLQGFSYEQY
. | TRBJ2-3 | TRBV4-1 | ASSGGLAGAGDTQY
. | . | TRBV7-2 | ASSRLAGSSYEQF
few | TRBJ2-5 | TRBV28 | ASSSGTFKETQY
. | TRBJ2-4 | TRBV7-3 | ASSSKSLAKNIQY
few | . | TRBV7-4 | ASSPSLAGGIETQY
many | TRBJ2-5 | TRBV7-9 | ASSLGGRWETQY
. | TRBJ2-5 | TRBV7-2 | ASSSSLAGGSGYNEQY
few | TRBJ2-1 | TRBV7-6 | ASSLAAESYNEQF
. | TRBJ2-3 | TRBV7-2 | ASSLAGQGRSDTQY
. | . | TRBV7-2 | ASSSGGSRGRYEQY
. | TRBJ1-6 | TRBV6-8 | ASRFNTGGRNSPLH
. | TRBJ2-7 | TRBV6-1 | ASKDDPGSYEQY
. | TRBJ2-2 | TRBV6-1 | AIRAGDRGSTGELF
few | TRBJ1-6 | TRBV2 | ASSLQGPYNSPLH
many | TRBJ2-2 | TRBV5-5 | ASSTAGAGGGELF
. | . | TRBV6-2/TRBV6-3 | ASSYSTGADTGELF
many | . | TRBV5-1 | ASSLGGGNSYEQY
many | TRBJ2-3 | TRBV5-6 | ASSLISSWVTDTQY
. | TRBJ2-1 | TRBV12-3/TRBV12-4 | ASSRTSGRYNEQF
. | TRBJ1-1 | TRBV5-1 | ASSLAGALTEAF
. | TRBJ2-5 | TRBV28 | ASRTGVNEQY
many | TRBJ2-4 | TRBV19 | ASSSSGRNIQY
. | TRBJ2-1 | TRBV7-2 | ASTPGQSYNEQF
many | TRBJ2-2 | TRBV11-2 | ASSLNPGAGELF
few | . | TRBV7-8 | ASSLAGRDSEQF
. | . | TRBV6-2/TRBV6-3 | ASSYSTGQTYEQF
few | TRBJ2-5 | TRBV7-2 | ASSQRQAQY
. | TRBJ2-1 | TRBV7-3 | ASSFGGGTYNEQF
many | TRBJ2-5 | TRBV7-8 | ASSLARGGGETQY
many | TRBJ1-5 | TRBV6-1 | ASIDTSSNQPQH
. | TRBJ1-5 | TRBV7-2 | ASSLDFVGPQH
few | . | TRBV7-2 | ASSLAFAGLAFGNEQF
. | TRBJ2-6 | TRBV7-3 | ASSLGTAGANVLT
. | . | TRBV7-4 | ASSPDRSTYEQY
few | TRBJ2-7 | TRBV7-6 | ASSLAQGAEGEQY
. | TRBJ1-1 | TRBV3-1 | ASSQDLLGLTF
many | TRBJ1-2 | TRBV11-2 | ASSLQVTGVYGYT
medium-sized | TRBJ2-5 | TRBV7-9 | ASSFGIPGRETQY
. | TRBJ2-2 | TRBV7-2 | ASSLSQGSGELF
few | TRBJ1-1 | TRBV5-1 | ASSIRDRDPSGEAF
many | TRBJ2-2 | TRBV6-1 | ATPIQGTGELF